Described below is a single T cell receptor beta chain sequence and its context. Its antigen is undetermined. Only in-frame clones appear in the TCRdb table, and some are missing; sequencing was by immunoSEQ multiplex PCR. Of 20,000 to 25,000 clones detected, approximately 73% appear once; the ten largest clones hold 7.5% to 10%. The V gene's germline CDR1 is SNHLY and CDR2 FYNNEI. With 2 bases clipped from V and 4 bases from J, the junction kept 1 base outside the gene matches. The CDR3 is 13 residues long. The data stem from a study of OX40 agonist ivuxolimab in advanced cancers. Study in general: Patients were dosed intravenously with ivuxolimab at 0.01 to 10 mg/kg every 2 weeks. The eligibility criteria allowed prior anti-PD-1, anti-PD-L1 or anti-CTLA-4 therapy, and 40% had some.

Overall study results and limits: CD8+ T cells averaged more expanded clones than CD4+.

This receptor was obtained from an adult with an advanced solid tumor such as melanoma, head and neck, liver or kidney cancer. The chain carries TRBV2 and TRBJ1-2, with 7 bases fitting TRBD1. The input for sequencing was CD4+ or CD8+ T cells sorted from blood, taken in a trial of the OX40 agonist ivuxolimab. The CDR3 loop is CASSERGLYGYTF. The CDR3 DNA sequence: TGTGCCAGCAGTGAAAGGGGGCTCTATGGCTACACCTTC.